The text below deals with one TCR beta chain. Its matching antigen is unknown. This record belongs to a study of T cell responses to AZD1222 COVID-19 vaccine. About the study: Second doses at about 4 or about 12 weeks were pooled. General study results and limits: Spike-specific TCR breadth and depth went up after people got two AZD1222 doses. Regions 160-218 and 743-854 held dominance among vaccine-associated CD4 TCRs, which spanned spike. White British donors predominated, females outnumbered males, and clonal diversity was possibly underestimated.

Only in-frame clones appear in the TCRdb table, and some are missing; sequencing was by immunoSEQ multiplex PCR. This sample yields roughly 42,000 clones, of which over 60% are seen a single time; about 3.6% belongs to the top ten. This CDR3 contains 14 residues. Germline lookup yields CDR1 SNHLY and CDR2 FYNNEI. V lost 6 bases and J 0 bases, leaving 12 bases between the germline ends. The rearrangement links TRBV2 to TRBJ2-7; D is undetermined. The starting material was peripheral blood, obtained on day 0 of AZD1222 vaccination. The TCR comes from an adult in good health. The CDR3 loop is CASSVRASSYEQYF. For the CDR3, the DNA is TGTGCCAGCAGCGTAAGAGCGAGCTCCTACGAGCAGTACTTC.